The present T cell receptor (beta chain) was sequenced within a study of blood T cells in healthy people across ages. In regard to this clonotype: The antigen remains undetermined.

Alongside a J-beta primer mix, a sample-barcoded 5' primer served in a second PCR lasting roughly 6 to 11 cycles. Carrying 12 random nucleotides, a template-switch adaptor labeled each individual cDNA molecule. Via MiXCR, TCRdb re-called the 5' RACE reads, giving one row per CDR3 protein. The table shows about 800,000 distinct CDR3 sequences, with 46% occurring only once. The CDR3 spans 12 residues. Trimming cost V 8 bases and J 1 base, with 11 bases left between them. The germline V gene encodes CDR1 SQVTM and CDR2 ANQGSEA. The study, taken as a whole, reports: TCR beta diversity per million T cells fell roughly linearly with age. For the donors, CMV status was unknown and possibly confounded expanded clonotype changes.

The sequence came from a man aged 80 or over in good health. Input material: blood. V gene TRBV29-1 combines with J gene TRBJ2-5; no definite D call. CDR3 bases: TGCAGCTCAAGGACCGGCCAAGAGACCCAGTACTTC. It codes for CSSRTGQETQYF.